Listed below are T cell receptor beta chains from one sample, sequenced in a study of Graves' ophthalmopathy and Graves' hyperthyroidism. One entry per CDR3 protein, called by TCRdb with MiXCR from the multiplex PCR reads. Of hundreds of thousands of distinct CDR3 sequences listed, approximately 40% are singletons. The sample taken for sequencing was peripheral blood. The receptors originated from an adult man with Graves' ophthalmopathy. Each CDR3 is given with its conserved first and last residue. D genes are given only for firm matches. Clone size is not always given. Where it is, it says once, few, many or a class for expanded clones.

TRBV7-2	TRBJ2-7	NA	15	TRBD1	CASSPPTGVSYEQYF	TGTGCCAGCAGCCCGCCGACAGGGGTCTCCTACGAGCAGTACTTC
TRBV11-2	TRBJ1-2	NA	13	TRBD1	CASSTGDNFGYTF	TGTGCCAGCAGCACAGGGGATAACTTTGGCTACACCTTC
TRBV5-1	TRBJ1-2	few	16	TRBD1	CASSPGQGAVLRGYTF	TGCGCCAGCAGCCCGGGACAGGGGGCGGTTTTAAGGGGCTACACCTTC
TRBV10-3	TRBJ1-2	many	16	NA	CAISESGAPGIYGYTF	TGTGCCATCAGTGAGTCGGGGGCTCCAGGGATCTATGGCTACACCTTC
TRBV28	TRBJ1-2	few	11	NA	CAIAGRYGYTF	TGTGCCATCGCAGGGAGGTATGGCTACACCTTC
TRBV29-1	TRBJ1-6	many	14	TRBD1	CSVEDAGGDSPLHF	TGCAGCGTTGAAGATGCAGGGGGCGATTCACCCCTCCACTTT
TRBV11-3	TRBJ2-7	NA	17	TRBD1	CASSQATLGQGHYEQYF	TGCGCCAGCAGCCAAGCAACCTTGGGACAGGGCCACTACGAGCAGTACTTC
TRBV10-3	TRBJ1-2	NA	15	NA	CASSLSLGYEDGYTF	TGTGCCAGCAGTTTATCCTTGGGATATGAGGATGGCTACACCTTC
TRBV29-1	TRBJ2-2	NA	14	NA	CSVEDGTNTGELFF	TGCAGCGTTGAAGATGGTACTAACACCGGGGAGCTGTTTTTT
TRBV7-2	TRBJ2-2	many	12	NA	CASSFHTGELFF	TGTGCCAGCAGCTTTCACACCGGGGAGCTGTTTTTT
TRBV9	TRBJ2-2	NA	16	TRBD1	CASSIRTGGSSGELFF	TGTGCCAGCAGCATCCGGACAGGGGGCTCTTCCGGGGAGCTGTTTTTT
TRBV20-1	TRBJ2-5	few	15	TRBD2	CSARGGRASRETQYF	TGCAGTGCTAGAGGCGGGAGGGCCTCTCGGGAGACCCAGTACTTC
TRBV7-9	TRBJ2-7	NA	15	TRBD1	CASSLAGQVVYEQYF	TGTGCCAGCAGCTTAGCTGGACAGGTTGTCTACGAGCAGTACTTC
TRBV2	TRBJ2-7	NA	15	TRBD1	CASSRPRQGAHEQYF	TGTGCCAGCAGCCGCCCCAGACAGGGGGCCCACGAGCAGTACTTC
TRBV7-9	TRBJ2-2	NA	14	NA	CASGASSQPAELFF	TGTGCCAGTGGGGCTAGTTCACAACCTGCGGAGCTGTTTTTT
TRBV29-1	TRBJ1-2	NA	13	TRBD1	CSATGGIAGGYTF	TGCAGCGCCACAGGGGGCATTGCTGGTGGCTACACCTTC
TRBV19	TRBJ2-3	NA	17	TRBD1	CASSIGVGTASTDTQYF	TGTGCCAGTAGTATCGGGGTCGGGACAGCAAGCACAGATACGCAGTATTTT
TRBV2	TRBJ1-5	NA	15	NA	CASSYSGVTNQPQHF	TGTGCCAGCAGTTACTCCGGGGTCACCAATCAGCCCCAGCATTTT
TRBV2	TRBJ2-2	NA	16	TRBD2	CASRKGLAGAVGELFF	TGTGCCAGCAGGAAAGGACTAGCGGGAGCGGTCGGGGAGCTGTTTTTT
TRBV20-1	TRBJ1-6	NA	15	TRBD1	CSARDTGDRGSPLHF	TGCAGTGCTAGAGATACAGGGGACAGGGGTTCACCCCTCCACTTT
TRBV12-3/TRBV12-4	TRBJ1-6	NA	15	NA	CASSYSQGSSSPLHF	TGTGCCAGCAGTTACTCGCAGGGATCGAGCTCACCCCTCCACTTT
TRBV29-1	TRBJ1-2	NA	15	NA	CSVALGQGLSYGYTF	TGCAGCGTTGCGTTGGGGCAGGGCTTATCCTATGGCTACACCTTC